This section outlines one TCR beta chain sequence together with its context. Its target is unknown. The data originate from a study of T cell repertoires in cytomegalovirus infection. Study-wide context: Researchers turned to recently identified HLA-C-restricted CMV epitopes as well as well-studied HLA-B-restricted ones. Both a matching HLA type and CMV infection were indicated by public TCR beta signatures.

Whole-study findings and limits: There were carriers of CMV plus the relevant HLA, and cumulative public TCR beta family frequency identified them. HLA-C-restricted TCR beta clonotypes specific for CMV led the ex vivo response.

Each CDR3 protein gets one entry after TCRdb re-called the reads with MiXCR. Among over 45,000 distinct CDR3 sequences listed, roughly 20% were seen once. The sequencing used CD8+ T cells from cultured PBMCs, collected from culture after CMV antigen stimulation. This clonotype was obtained from a human donor in good health (CMV status not recorded). Some clones in this sample may be carry-over from other donors' samples.

CDR3 nucleotides: TGTGCCAGCAGTGAATCGCGGGGGGTATTCTACAATGAGCAGTTCTTC. It yields the protein CASSESRGVFYNEQFF. The rearrangement links TRBV2 to TRBJ2-1; the match to TRBD2 covers 8 bases. The CDR3 has 16 residues. Germline V CDR1 and CDR2: SNHLY, FYNNEI. J lost 3 bases, V lost 2 bases, and 6 bases had no gene match.